This T cell receptor beta chain is from a study of cytomegalovirus exposure and HLA in healthy donors. Every donor was a healthy person donating bone marrow. Points from the study as a whole: In vitro data verified a few CMV-associated chains as specific for CMV antigens.

The ends were cut back, 1 base at V and 2 bases at J, with 11 bases in the middle. Germline CDR1 is SGHTA and CDR2 is FQGNSA. The CDR3 sequence is 16 residues long. 13 Jbeta primers and 60 Vbeta primers were used for the PCR. Data came from immunoSEQ multiplex PCR; TCRdb stores just in-frame clones and leaves some out. The table has some 130,000 clones, roughly 75% seen once. Concerning this clone itself: The antigen is not known.

Specimen: PBMCs. This clonotype was obtained from a man aged 25 to 45 in good health. The V and J genes are TRBV7-2 and TRBJ2-2; D perhaps matches TRBD1 (5 bases). The CDR3 sequence: CASSLGGQGNTGELFF. The CDR3 DNA follows: TGTGCCAGCAGCTTAGGGGGCCAGGGTAACACCGGGGAGCTGTTTTTT.